The present TCR beta chain was sequenced within a study of T-cell reconstitution after alpha-beta-depleted transplantation in children. Study-wide findings and caveats: One year post-transplant, T-cell counts and diversity were largely derived from T cells produced anew. As was reported, about two months after transplant, alpha-beta T cells came from several hundred expanded graft clones.

This clonotype appeared many times. The target antigen is unknown. The library targeted TCRbeta and was prepared with unique molecular identifiers. TCRdb fed the PCR reads into MiXCR, producing one record per CDR3 protein. This sample has about 110,000 distinct CDR3 sequences, with about 6% found just once. The CDR3 spans 18 residues. The V gene lost 1 base and the J gene lost 1 base, with 16 bases spanning the gap. Germline CDR1 reads LGHNA; CDR2 reads YSLEER. The clonotype was recovered from a male patient under 10 years old who had a stem cell transplant for acute lymphoblastic leukemia, so the T cells may come from the graft donor. The sample here was PBMCs, mostly from graft donor cells, taken 360 days after TCRalphabeta/CD19-depleted stem cell transplant. The chain couples TRBV4-3 to TRBJ2-2; possible D gene TRBD1, 5 bases. In DNA form, the CDR3 reads TGCGCCAGCAGCCAAGGACCCTTCAGGGCACGGAACACCGGGGAGCTGTTTTTT. It yields the protein CASSQGPFRARNTGELFF.